Sequencing of this T cell receptor beta chain was carried out in a study of Graves' ophthalmopathy and Graves' hyperthyroidism. Ten or more counts support this clonotype. The authors amplified TCR beta CDR3 regions from RNA transcripts. An opening RT-PCR round employed HTBI primers and preceded a second-round multiplex PCR. TCRdb re-analysed the multiplex PCR reads in MiXCR, keeping a single row per CDR3 protein. The table records over 450,000 distinct CDR3 sequences, approximately 15% of them present only once. V lost 6 bases to trimming and J lost 1 base, with 4 bases between them. CDR3 length: 12 residues.

This clonotype was obtained from a woman in her twenties or thirties with Graves' ophthalmopathy. This chain joins TRBV12-3 or TRBV12-4 and TRBJ2-4; D gene uncertain. Material: blood. CDR3 nucleotides: TGTGCCAGCAGCACCGCCAAAAACATTCAGTACTTC. It yields the protein CASSTAKNIQYF.